What follows are 28 T cell receptor beta chains derived from one specimen sequenced in a study of early T cells in non-severe SARS-CoV-2 infection. TCRdb re-called the 5' RACE reads with MiXCR, one entry per CDR3 protein. Among tens of thousands of distinct CDR3 sequences listed, 10% to 12% were seen once. The sample in question was whole blood, obtained at baseline. The receptors here all came from an adult who was a healthcare worker with PCR-confirmed SARS-CoV-2 infection or an uninfected control (not recorded which).

This clonotype was seen ten or more times. J is TRBJ2-5 and V is TRBV29-1; the D gene is possibly TRBD2 (5 bases). The length of the CDR3 is 11 residues. Germline V gives CDR1 SQVTM, CDR2 ANQGSEA. V gave up 3 bases and J gave up 7 bases, with 9 bases separating them. DNA for the CDR3: TGCAGCGTTGAGAACGGAGGGACCCAGTACTTC. Translated: CSVENGGTQYF.

This clonotype has a handful of counts. V gene TRBV9 combines with J gene TRBJ1-4; 8 positions agree with TRBD1. Per the germline V gene, CDR1 is SGDLS and CDR2 is YYNGEE. Trimming cost V 4 bases and J 3 bases; bases outside gene matches: 11. The CDR3 sequence is 17 residues long. The CDR3 protein is CASSPPPQGAANEKLFF. Written as DNA, the CDR3 is TGTGCCAGCAGCCCACCACCCCAGGGGGCAGCTAATGAAAAACTGTTTTTT.

This clonotype has only one observation. This chain links TRBV19 with TRBJ2-2; no reliable D call. From germline, CDR1 is LNHDA and CDR2 SQIVND (reference sequence). The CDR3 extends over 13 amino acids. Trimming removed 1 base from V and 5 bases from J, with 5 bases in between. The CDR3, as DNA: TGTGCCAGTAGTATAGCAGGAACCGGGGAGCTGTTTTTT. Its translation is CASSIAGTGELFF.

This clonotype came up a few times. This rearrangement joins TRBV20-1 to TRBJ2-4; D gene unclear. Trimming cost V 0 bases and J 9 bases, with 9 bases left between them. The germline gives CDR1 DFQATT, CDR2 SNEGSKA (reference sequence). This CDR3 is 12 amino acids long. The CDR3 coding sequence is TGCAGTGCTAGAGAGGGTAGTATCATTCAGTACTTC. It yields the protein CSAREGSIIQYF.

Ten or more counts support this clonotype. V is TRBV5-5 and J is TRBJ1-2; D is possibly TRBD1 (5 bases). CDR1 is SGHKS, CDR2 YYEKEE, per germline (reference sequence). The CDR3 has 13 amino acids. Trimming removed 4 bases from V and 1 base from J, with 8 bases in between. The CDR3 DNA is TGTGCCAGCAGCCAGACAGATAACTATGGCTACACCTTC. It translates to CASSQTDNYGYTF.

The CDR3 DNA sequence: TGTGCCAGCAGCTTCCCGCGCGGGGTGGATGAGCAGTTCTTC. This translates into CASSFPRGVDEQFF. This sequence joins TRBV7-2 and TRBJ2-1; TRBD2 might be the D (6 bases). Germline V CDR1 and CDR2: SGHTA, FQGNSA. The CDR3 runs 14 residues. Trimming shortened V by 3 bases and J by 8 bases, and 14 bases separated the two germline ends.

J is TRBJ2-7 and V is TRBV6-6; TRBD2 might be the D (5 bases). V lost 6 bases and J lost 7, with 13 bases in between. The CDR3 has 12 amino acids. Germline CDR1 MNHNY, CDR2 SVGAGI (reference sequence). The CDR3 DNA is TGTGCCAGCAGGGACCCGGGGAGAGAGCAGTACTTC. It specifies CASRDPGREQYF.

The chain combines TRBV6-1 with TRBJ2-5; a weak D match, TRBD1 (6 bases). V lost 8 bases and J lost 0, with 10 bases in between. Germline V lookup: CDR1 MNHNS, CDR2 SASEGT. The CDR3 is made up of 13 amino acids. The CDR3 sequence: CASSGTYQETQYF. The CDR3 region has the DNA TGTGCCAGCTCGGGGACATACCAAGAGACCCAGTACTTC.

The rearrangement joins TRBV4-3 to TRBJ2-7; 8 bases line up with TRBD2. V gave up 0 bases and J gave up 2 bases; unmatched junction bases: 6. Germline V CDR1 and CDR2: LGHNA, YSLEER. CDR3 length: 16 residues. The CDR3, as DNA: TGCGCCAGCAGCCAAGACCTCTACGGGGGGGCCTACGAGCAGTACTTC. Protein product: CASSQDLYGGAYEQYF.

This chain connects TRBV19 to TRBJ2-2; TRBD2 agrees at 8 bases. The CDR3 contains 17 residues. The V gene end was trimmed by 5 bases and the J gene end by 7 bases; junction bases not matched to a gene: 15. CDR1 LNHDA and CDR2 SQIVND come from the germline V gene (reference sequence). CDR3 nucleotides: TGTGCCAGTAGTGCCAGAGTAGCGGGGACTCTCGGCGGGGAGCTGTTTTTT. Amino acid sequence: CASSARVAGTLGGELFF.

This clonotype was seen only a few times. This chain connects TRBV7-3 to TRBJ1-1; 7 bases map to TRBD1. The CDR3 covers 15 residues. V shed 0 bases, J shed 1 base, and the junction held 2 bases outside the gene matches. Germline V lookup: CDR1 SGHTA, CDR2 FQGTGA. The CDR3 region has the DNA TGTGCCAGCAGCTTAACCGGGACAGCGAACACTGAAGCTTTCTTT. Translating it yields CASSLTGTANTEAFF.

The V call is TRBV7-6, the J call TRBJ2-3; 9 bases are a match to TRBD2. This CDR3 is 16 amino acids long. The ends lost 5 bases at V and 5 bases at J; junction bases unmatched: 11. CDR1 SGHVS and CDR2 FNYEAQ come from the germline V gene. The CDR3 DNA reads TGTGCCAGCAGCATGGGCGGGGGGGCCGTCGAAGATACGCAGTATTTT. Protein sequence: CASSMGGGAVEDTQYF.

The genes are TRBV19 and TRBJ1-4; a weak D match, TRBD1 (5 bases). This CDR3 contains 15 residues. Germline V gives CDR1 LNHDA, CDR2 SQIVND (reference sequence). The germline V and J ends were trimmed by 5 bases and 5 bases, with 15 bases remaining between them. The CDR3 loop reads CASSPAGLGNEKLFF. DNA of the CDR3: TGTGCCAGTAGTCCAGCAGGGCTAGGAAATGAAAAACTGTTTTTT.

The chain carries TRBV14 and TRBJ1-2; possible D gene TRBD1, 5 bases. This CDR3 contains 15 residues. Germline-derived CDR1 and CDR2 are SGHDN and FVKESK. V lost 0 bases to trimming and J lost 4 bases, with 12 bases between them. For the CDR3, the DNA is TGTGCCAGCAGCCAAGATCTGGGACGGACCTATGGCTACACCTTC. Protein: CASSQDLGRTYGYTF. Together with reference TRBV14 and TRBJ1-2, the CDR3 gives the full variable domain: EAGVTQFPSHSVIEKGQTVTLRCDPISGHDNLYWYRRVMGKEIKFLLHFVKESKQDESGMPNNRFLAERTGGTYSTLKVQPAELEDSGVYFCASSQDLGRTYGYTFGSGTRLTVV.

This clonotype was detected a few times. The V call is TRBV4-1, the J call TRBJ2-7; 7 positions match TRBD2. Germline-derived CDR1 and CDR2 are MGHRA and YSYEKL. Trimming removed 3 bases from V and 6 bases from J; junction bases left unmatched: 14. The CDR3 spans 16 residues. CDR3 region: CASSHPGGRTPREQYF. The CDR3 DNA is TGCGCCAGCAGCCATCCCGGGGGGAGGACGCCTCGCGAGCAGTACTTC.

In its sample, this clonotype was seen a few times. This sequence joins TRBV7-9 and TRBJ2-7, with 8 bases lining up with TRBD2. J gave up 6 bases and V 3 bases, and 7 bases lay outside the gene matches. The CDR3 sequence is 14 residues long. The germline V gene encodes CDR1 SEHNR and CDR2 FQNEAQ (reference sequence). This chain's CDR3 is CASSFRGGLSEQYF. CDR3 nucleotides: TGTGCCAGCAGCTTCCGGGGGGGACTGTCCGAGCAGTACTTC.

This clonotype was observed many times. The chain recombines TRBV19 with TRBJ2-3; 8 nucleotides line up with TRBD2. This CDR3 has 16 residues. The V gene's germline CDR1 is LNHDA and CDR2 SQIVND (reference sequence). V shed 6 bases, J shed 0 bases, and the junction held 8 bases outside the gene matches. In DNA, the CDR3 is TGTGCCAGTAGCCTCCTAGCGGGTGTTAGCACAGATACGCAGTATTTT. Its protein product is CASSLLAGVSTDTQYF.

This rearrangement joins TRBV30 to TRBJ1-6; 9 nucleotides match TRBD1. The V gene end was trimmed by 4 bases and the J gene end by 10 bases; junction bases not matched to a gene: 8. Germline CDR1 is GTSNPN and CDR2 is SVGIG (reference sequence). The CDR3 contains 14 residues. CDR3 DNA: TGTGCCTGGAAGACAGGGGGATTTAGATCACCCCTCCACTTT. Translating gives CAWKTGGFRSPLHF.

The chain joins TRBV10-3 to TRBJ2-1, with a tentative D call TRBD2 (5 bases). V was pared by 4 bases and J by 6 bases, with 13 bases between. The CDR3 extends over 14 amino acids. The V gene's germline CDR1 is ENHRY and CDR2 SYGVKD. This CDR3 is CAISGPGSVNEQFF. The CDR3 coding sequence is TGTGCCATCAGTGGGCCGGGGTCGGTCAATGAGCAGTTCTTC.

The chain uses TRBV6-2 or TRBV6-3 and TRBJ2-1; D not certain. Trimming removed 6 bases from V and 9 bases from J, with 18 bases in between. CDR3 length: 14 residues. Looked up from germline, CDR1 is MNHEY and CDR2 is SVGEGT. This CDR3 is CASSSTPLSGEQFF. In nucleotides, the CDR3 is TGTGCCAGCAGCTCTACCCCCTTGTCCGGTGAGCAGTTCTTC.

This clonotype was observed at least ten times. The chain recombines TRBV11-2 with TRBJ2-4; unclear D gene. The CDR3 sequence is 14 residues long. V was cut by 5 bases and J by 3 bases, with 11 bases left in between. The germline V gene has CDR1 SGHAT and CDR2 FQNNGV. Written as DNA, the CDR3 is TGTGCCAGCAGCCGTGGATCAGGCAAAAACATTCAGTACTTC. Translation: CASSRGSGKNIQYF.

This clonotype was observed at least ten times. J is TRBJ1-1 and V is TRBV30; D possibly corresponds to TRBD1 (5 bases). Looked up from germline, CDR1 is GTSNPN and CDR2 is SVGIG (reference sequence). The V and J ends lost 5 bases and 5 bases respectively, with 15 bases between them. The CDR3 extends over 13 amino acids. The CDR3 DNA reads as TGTGCCTGGGGGACGCAGCATGGGACTGAAGCTTTCTTT. Protein product: CAWGTQHGTEAFF.

The sample holds many counts of this clonotype. This rearrangement joins TRBV6-6 to TRBJ1-1; D remains unclear. V gave up 5 bases and J gave up 5 bases, with 12 bases separating them. The CDR3 totals 13 residues. CDR1 is MNHNY and CDR2 is SVGAGI in the germline V gene (reference sequence). The CDR3: CASSRELITEAFF. The CDR3 DNA follows: TGTGCCAGCAGTAGGGAGTTAATTACTGAAGCTTTCTTT.

This clonotype showed up just a few times. The CDR3 bases are TGTGCCAGCCGCGGGACTAGCTCCTACGAGCAGTACTTC. Amino acids: CASRGTSSYEQYF. The chain couples TRBV3-1 to TRBJ2-7, with 8 positions matching TRBD2. The V and J ends lost 8 bases and 0 bases, in that order; junction bases with no gene match: 3. The CDR3 covers 13 residues. The germline V gene encodes CDR1 LGHDT and CDR2 YNNKEL (reference sequence).

In this sample, this clonotype turned up many times. The chain employs TRBV10-3 and TRBJ2-3; D remains unclear. The V and J ends lost 2 bases and 6 bases respectively, with 9 bases between them. The CDR3 sequence is 13 residues long. Germline V CDR1 and CDR2: ENHRY, SYGVKD. The CDR3 DNA follows: TGTGCCATCAGTGAGAGACAACCGGATACGCAGTATTTT. Its protein is CAISERQPDTQYF.

For the CDR3, the DNA is TGTGCCAGCAGTTGGGGAGTGGGGCTACGACCGGGAGAGACCCAGTACTTC. Amino acids: CASSWGVGLRPGETQYF. The chain joins TRBV12-3 or TRBV12-4 to TRBJ2-5, with D possibly being TRBD1 or TRBD2 (5 bases each). Between the trimmed V and J ends, which lost 4 bases and 4 bases, there was a span of 22 bases. This CDR3 is 17 amino acids long.

By share, this clonotype ranks as medium-sized. The chain combines TRBV19 with TRBJ2-1, with D maybe TRBD2 (5 bases). CDR1 and CDR2 (germline): LNHDA, SQIVND (reference sequence). V was pared by 1 base and J by 3 bases, with 10 bases between. The CDR3 runs to 15 residues. The CDR3 loop reads CASSIGGSIYNEQFF. CDR3 DNA: TGTGCCAGTAGTATAGGCGGGTCGATCTACAATGAGCAGTTCTTC.

The chain links TRBV11-3 to TRBJ2-7; D is uncertain. Germline assignment: CDR1 SGHNT and CDR2 YENEEA. The CDR3 consists of 13 residues. The V end was cut by 4 bases, the J end by 0 bases, with 7 bases between. In DNA, the CDR3 is TGTGCCAGCAGCTCGGGCAGCTCCTACGAGCAGTACTTC. Protein sequence: CASSSGSSYEQYF. Looking up the rest from reference TRBV11-3 and TRBJ2-7 gives the full variable domain: EAGVVQSPRYKIIEKKQPVAFWCNPISGHNTLYWYLQNLGQGPELLIRYENEEAVDDSQLPKDRFSAERLKGVDSTLKIQPAELGDSAVYLCASSSGSSYEQYFGPGTRLTVT.